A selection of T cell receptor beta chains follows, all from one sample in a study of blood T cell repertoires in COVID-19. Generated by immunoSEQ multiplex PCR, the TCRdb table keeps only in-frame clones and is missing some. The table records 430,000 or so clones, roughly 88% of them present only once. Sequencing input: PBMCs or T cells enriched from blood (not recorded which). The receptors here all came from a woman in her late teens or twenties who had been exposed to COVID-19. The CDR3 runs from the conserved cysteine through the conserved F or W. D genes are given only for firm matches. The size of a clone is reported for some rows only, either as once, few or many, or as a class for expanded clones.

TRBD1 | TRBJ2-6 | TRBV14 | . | TGTGCCAGCAGCCCGACAGGGAATAGGGCCAACGTCCTGACTTTC | CASSPTGNRANVLTF
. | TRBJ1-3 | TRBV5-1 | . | TGCGCCAGCAGCTTGGGTCCGTTCTCTGGAAACACCATATATTTT | CASSLGPFSGNTIYF
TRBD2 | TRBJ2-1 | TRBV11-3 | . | TGTGCCAGCAGCTTGCTAGCGGGAGCGACCTACAATGAGCAGTTCTTC | CASSLLAGATYNEQFF
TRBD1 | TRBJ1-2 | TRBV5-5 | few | TGTGCCAGCAGCGCTGACAGGGGTCGGGGTGGCTACACCTTC | CASSADRGRGGYTF
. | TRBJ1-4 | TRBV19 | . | TGTGCCAGTAGTGGCCCCACAGCTAATGAAAAACTGTTTTTT | CASSGPTANEKLFF
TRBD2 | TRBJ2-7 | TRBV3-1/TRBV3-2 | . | TGTGCCAGCAGCCAAGATGGGACTAGCGGAGGCACCCACCCCTACGAGCAGTACTTC | CASSQDGTSGGTHPYEQYF
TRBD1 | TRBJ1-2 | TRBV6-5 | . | TGTGCCAGCAGTAGGGGACAGGGGGGTCATGGCTACACCTTC | CASSRGQGGHGYTF
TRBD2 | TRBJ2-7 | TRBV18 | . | TGTGCCAGCTCACAACCGGGGGGAGATTCCTACGAGCAGTACTTC | CASSQPGGDSYEQYF
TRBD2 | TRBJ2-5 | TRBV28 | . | TGTGCCAGCAGCCTCCTGGCGGCGGGGGGATTAGAGACCCAGTACTTC | CASSLLAAGGLETQYF
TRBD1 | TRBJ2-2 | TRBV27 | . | TGTGCCAGCAGTTTTGCACGGGACAGACCAAACACCGGGGAGCTGTTTTTT | CASSFARDRPNTGELFF
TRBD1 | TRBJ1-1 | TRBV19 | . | TGTGCCACTCGGCGACAGGGGGAAAATCGAGCTTTCTTT | CATRRQGENRAFF
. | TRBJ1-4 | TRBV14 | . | TGTGCCAGCAGCCTGGGAGCGTCGGCTAATGAAAAACTGTTTTTT | CASSLGASANEKLFF
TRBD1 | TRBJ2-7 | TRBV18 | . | TGTGCCAGCTCACCAGGGACAGGTATCTACGAGCAGTACTTC | CASSPGTGIYEQYF
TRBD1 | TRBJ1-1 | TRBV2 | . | TGTGCCAGCCGGAGGACAGGGAGCACTGAAGCTTTCTTT | CASRRTGSTEAFF
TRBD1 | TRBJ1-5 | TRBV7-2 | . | TGTGCCAGCAGCATCACAGGGGGCGACAATCAGCCCCAGCATTTT | CASSITGGDNQPQHF
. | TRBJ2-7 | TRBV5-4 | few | TGTGCCAGCAGCCAAAAGGACAGTACCTACGAGCAGTACTTC | CASSQKDSTYEQYF
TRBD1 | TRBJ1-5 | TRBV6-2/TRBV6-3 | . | TGTGCCAGCAGCAGGGGGCTTCAGCCCCAGCATTTT | CASSRGLQPQHF
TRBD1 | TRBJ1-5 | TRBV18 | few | TGTGCCAGCTCCTTACCGGGACAGGGGTCGGCCCAGCATTTT | CASSLPGQGSAQHF
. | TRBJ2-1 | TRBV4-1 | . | TGCGCCAGCAGCCAAGGGGGCGCGGGGAATGAGCAGTTCTTC | CASSQGGAGNEQFF
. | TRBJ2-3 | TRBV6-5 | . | TGTGCCAGCAGTTACCGGCCTTCGGAGTCGCGCGAGATGGGTTATTTT | CASSYRPSESREMGYF
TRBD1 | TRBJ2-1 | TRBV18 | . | TGTGCCAGCTCCGGACAGGGGTACAATGAGCAGTTCTTC | CASSGQGYNEQFF
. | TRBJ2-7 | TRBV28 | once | TGTGCCAGCCGATACTCGACGGGGGACTACGAGCAGTACTTC | CASRYSTGDYEQYF
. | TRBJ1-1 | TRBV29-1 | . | TGCAGCGTTGAAGATACTGGAGCAGGGGTCACTGAAGCTTTCTTT | CSVEDTGAGVTEAFF
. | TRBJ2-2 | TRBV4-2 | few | TGTGCCAGCAGCCACCAGGACACCGGGGAGCTGTTTTTT | CASSHQDTGELFF
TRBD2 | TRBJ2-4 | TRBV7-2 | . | TGTGCCAGCAGATCGGGACTAGACCAAAACATTCAGTACTTC | CASRSGLDQNIQYF
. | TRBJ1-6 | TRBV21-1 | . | TGTGCCAGCATGAGGGTCGAAACAAATTCACCCCTCCACTTT | CASMRVETNSPLHF
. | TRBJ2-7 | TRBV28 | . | TGTGCCAGCAGCCCAAGGAGGGGGCTTCCCTACGAGCAGTACTTC | CASSPRRGLPYEQYF
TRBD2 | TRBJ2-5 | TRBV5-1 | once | TGCGCCAGCACCCCGGGACTACAGCAAGAGACCCAGTACTTC | CASTPGLQQETQYF
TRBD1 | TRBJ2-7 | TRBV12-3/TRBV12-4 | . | TGTGCCAGCAGCGTGACAGGGAACGAGCAGTACTTC | CASSVTGNEQYF
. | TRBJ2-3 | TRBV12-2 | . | TGTGCAAGTCGCTTTCATCCTTACAGGATAGGCACAGATACGCAGTATTTT | CASRFHPYRIGTDTQYF
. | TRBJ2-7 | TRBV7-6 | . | TGTGCCAGCAGCTTAACGGGACTCTCCTACGAGCAGTACTTC | CASSLTGLSYEQYF
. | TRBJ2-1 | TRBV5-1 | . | TGCGCCAGCAGCGCAGCAGGGCTGGGGTTCAATGAGCAGTTCTTC | CASSAAGLGFNEQFF
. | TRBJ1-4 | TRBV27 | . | TGTGCCAGCAGTTCCCGGTCGGGGGGGGAAGAAAAACTGTTTTTT | CASSSRSGGEEKLFF
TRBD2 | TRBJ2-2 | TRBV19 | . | TGTGCCAGCTTAAAAGGGGGCCTAGCGGGAGACACCGGGGAGCTGTTTTTT | CASLKGGLAGDTGELFF
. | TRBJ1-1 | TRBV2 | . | TGTGCCAGCACGGGGGGCACTGAAGCTTTCTTT | CASTGGTEAFF
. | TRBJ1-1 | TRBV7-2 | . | TGTGCCAGCACCCGGACTCTCGGGCCTCGGAACACTGAAGCTTTCTTT | CASTRTLGPRNTEAFF
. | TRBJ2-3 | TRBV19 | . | TGTGCCAGTAGTACTCTAGGGCGGGTCACAGATACGCAGTATTTT | CASSTLGRVTDTQYF
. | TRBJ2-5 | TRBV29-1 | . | TGCAGCGTGCAACAGCTTGGAGAGACCCAGTACTTC | CSVQQLGETQYF
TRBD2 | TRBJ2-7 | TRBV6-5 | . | TGTGCCAGCAGTTACTGGGGAGGGCAGCTCTACGAGCAGTACTTC | CASSYWGGQLYEQYF
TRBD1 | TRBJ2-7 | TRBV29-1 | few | TGCAGCGTTGCGGGACAGATCTACGAGCAGTACTTC | CSVAGQIYEQYF
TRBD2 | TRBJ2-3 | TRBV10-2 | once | TGCGCCAGCAGTGAAGGAGCGGGAGTGCTCTCAGATACGCAGTATTTT | CASSEGAGVLSDTQYF
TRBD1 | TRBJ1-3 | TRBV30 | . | TGTGCCTGGAGTGAGACAGGGGTCAACACCATATATTTT | CAWSETGVNTIYF
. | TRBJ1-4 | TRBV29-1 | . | TGCAGCGTCAGGGTTAAGGGAGAAAAACTGTTTTTT | CSVRVKGEKLFF
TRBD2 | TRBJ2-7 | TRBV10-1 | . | TGCGCCAGCAGAAACAACCGCCGACCTAGCGGGCTGGCGGGCTACGAGCAGTACTTC | CASRNNRRPSGLAGYEQYF
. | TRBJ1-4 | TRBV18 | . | TGTGCCAGCTCAGTCACACAGGTCTTTAATGAAAAACTGTTTTTT | CASSVTQVFNEKLFF
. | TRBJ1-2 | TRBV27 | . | TGTGCCAGCAGTGCCCTACGGGGTAACGGCTACACCTTC | CASSALRGNGYTF
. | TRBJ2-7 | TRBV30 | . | TGTGCCTGGAGTGGATTTCAGGGCTACGAGCAGTACTTC | CAWSGFQGYEQYF
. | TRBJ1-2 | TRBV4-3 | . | TGCGCCAGCAGCCAAGATCGGGTCCATGGCTACACCTTC | CASSQDRVHGYTF
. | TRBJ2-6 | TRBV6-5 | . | TGTGCCAGCAGCCCGGAGGGTGGGGCCAACGTCCTGACTTTC | CASSPEGGANVLTF
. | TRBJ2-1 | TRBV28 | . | TGTGCCAGCGGGGAAGACAGGGAGGTCTACAATGAGCAGTTCTTC | CASGEDREVYNEQFF
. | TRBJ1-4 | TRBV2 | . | TGTGCCAGCAGTGTTTCAGGAAATGAAAAACTGTTTTTT | CASSVSGNEKLFF
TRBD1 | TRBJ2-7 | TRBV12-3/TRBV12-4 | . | TGTGCCAGCAGTTTAGGACAGGGGGCGGGCCAGTACTTC | CASSLGQGAGQYF
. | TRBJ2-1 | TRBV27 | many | TGTGCCAGCAGGGGGCCTGAGGATGAGCAGTTCTTC | CASRGPEDEQFF